The clone carrying this T cell receptor beta chain was seen more than once but under ten times. Its target is not known. Germline CDR1 is DFQATT and CDR2 is SNEGSKA (reference sequence). The J segment lost 9 bases and the V segment lost 5 bases, leaving 12 bases of the junction unmatched. This CDR3 spans 15 amino acids. Time point defined: persistent/refractory GD, antithyroid drugs over 5 years with positive TRAb. Preparation of the TCR library used RNA extracted from PBMCs. This sample is part of a study of regulatory T cells in long-lasting Graves disease. General study results and limits: Persistent disease samples used TRBV28, TRBJ1-2 and TRBJ2-5 preferentially.

CDR3-region Arm-PCR and iRepertoire HTBI primers produced the TCR beta libraries. The authors' processing: The identification of 50 to 65 TRBV and around 15 TRBJ segments was made across samples. TCRdb used MiXCR to reprocess the multiplex PCR reads, holding one entry per CDR3 protein. TCRdb's processing, not the study's, gives the V and J calls here. The sample includes 400,000 to 500,000 distinct CDR3 sequences, less than 25% of them seen just once. The chain employs TRBV20-1 and TRBJ1-6; 8 nucleotides align to TRBD1. The clonotype originates from a female donor with Graves disease. The material was peripheral blood mononuclear cells (PBMCs), obtained when the disease was refractory, from a patient treated with antithyroid drugs. The CDR3 DNA is TGCAGTGCTGGTCTCCGACAGGGGCGAGGTTCACCCCTCCACTTT. Amino acids: CSAGLRQGRGSPLHF.